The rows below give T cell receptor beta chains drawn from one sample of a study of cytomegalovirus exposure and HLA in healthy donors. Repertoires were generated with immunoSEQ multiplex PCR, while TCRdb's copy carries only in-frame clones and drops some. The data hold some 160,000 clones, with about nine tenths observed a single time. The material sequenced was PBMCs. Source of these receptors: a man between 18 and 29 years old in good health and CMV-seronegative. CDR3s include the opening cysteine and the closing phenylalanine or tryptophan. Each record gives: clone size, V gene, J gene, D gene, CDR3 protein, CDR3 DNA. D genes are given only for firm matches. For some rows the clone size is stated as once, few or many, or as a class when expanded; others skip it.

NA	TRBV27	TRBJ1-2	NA	CASSLKAGYGYTF	TGTGCCAGCAGTTTAAAGGCAGGCTATGGCTACACCTTC
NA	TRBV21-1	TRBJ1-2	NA	CASSKSGTATREGYTF	TGTGCCAGCAGCAAATCAGGGACAGCTACCCGTGAGGGCTACACCTTC
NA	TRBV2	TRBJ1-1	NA	CASSERGQNTEAFF	TGTGCCAGCAGTGAAAGGGGTCAGAACACTGAAGCTTTCTTT
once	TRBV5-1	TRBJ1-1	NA	CASFSQGTEAFF	TGCGCCAGCTTCAGTCAGGGGACTGAAGCTTTCTTT
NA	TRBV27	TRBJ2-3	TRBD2	CASSYRGGLDTQYF	TGTGCCAGCAGTTACCGGGGGGGGTTAGATACGCAGTATTTT
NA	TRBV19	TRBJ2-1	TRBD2	CASSIGGGRVYNEQFF	TGTGCCAGTAGTATAGGGGGCGGGAGAGTCTACAATGAGCAGTTCTTC
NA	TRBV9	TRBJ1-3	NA	CASSVAGGGPDGNTIYF	TGTGCCAGCAGCGTAGCTGGGGGGGGCCCTGATGGAAACACCATATATTTT
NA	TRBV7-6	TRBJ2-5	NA	CASRNVLAGRLETQYF	TGTGCCAGCAGAAATGTACTAGCTGGGAGGTTAGAGACCCAGTACTTC
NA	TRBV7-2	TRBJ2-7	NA	CASSLASSLAAYEQYF	TGTGCCAGCAGCTTAGCTAGTAGTTTAGCGGCCTACGAGCAGTACTTC
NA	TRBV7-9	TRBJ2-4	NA	CASSLLSAKNIQYF	TGTGCCAGCAGCTTATTATCGGCCAAAAACATTCAGTACTTC
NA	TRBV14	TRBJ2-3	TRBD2	CASSQGRTSGTDTQYF	TGTGCCAGCAGCCAAGGAAGGACTAGCGGCACAGATACGCAGTATTTT
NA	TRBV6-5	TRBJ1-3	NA	CASSYSGGNTIYF	TGTGCCAGCAGTTACTCGGGCGGAAACACCATATATTTT
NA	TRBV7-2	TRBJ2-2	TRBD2	CASSYPGLAGAGELFF	TGTGCCAGCAGCTACCCCGGGCTAGCGGGAGCCGGGGAGCTGTTTTTT
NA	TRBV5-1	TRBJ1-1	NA	CASSTVPLDTEAFF	TGCGCCAGCAGCACGGTCCCTTTGGACACTGAAGCTTTCTTT
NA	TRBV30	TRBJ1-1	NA	CASKGQGPGTEAFF	TGTGCCTCCAAGGGGCAGGGTCCGGGCACTGAAGCTTTCTTT
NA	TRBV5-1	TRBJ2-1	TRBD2	CASSLGSGGAYNEQFF	TGCGCCAGCAGCTTGGGGAGCGGGGGGGCCTACAATGAGCAGTTCTTC
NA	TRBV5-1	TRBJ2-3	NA	CASSLGGPASDTQYF	TGCGCCAGCAGCTTGGGAGGGCCCGCCTCAGATACGCAGTATTTT
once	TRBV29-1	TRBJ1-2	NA	CSVEFYYGYTF	TGCAGCGTTGAATTCTACTATGGCTACACCTTC
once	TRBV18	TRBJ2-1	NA	CATARVQGRDNEQFF	TGTGCCACCGCAAGAGTGCAGGGTAGGGACAATGAGCAGTTCTTC
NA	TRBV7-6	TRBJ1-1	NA	CASSLVVGGLNTEAFF	TGTGCCAGCAGCTTAGTCGTGGGGGGACTGAACACTGAAGCTTTCTTT
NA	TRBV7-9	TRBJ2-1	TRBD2	CASSTSGGDEQFF	TGTGCCAGCAGCACTAGCGGGGGCGATGAGCAGTTCTTC
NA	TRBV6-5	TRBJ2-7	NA	CASSPSYTEQYF	TGTGCCAGCAGTCCAAGTTACACCGAGCAGTACTTC
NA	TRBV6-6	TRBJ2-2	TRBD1	CASSPRTGGNTGELFF	TGTGCCAGCAGTCCCCGGACAGGGGGTAACACCGGGGAGCTGTTTTTT
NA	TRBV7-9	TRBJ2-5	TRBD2	CASSLVAGLALLIETQYF	TGTGCCAGCAGCTTAGTTGCGGGACTAGCTCTCCTGATCGAGACCCAGTACTTC
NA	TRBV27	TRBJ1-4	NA	CASSGGFTANEKLFF	TGTGCCAGCAGCGGAGGGTTTACGGCTAATGAAAAACTGTTTTTT
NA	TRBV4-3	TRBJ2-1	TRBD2	CASSQEAWDGGSGFSYNEQFF	TGCGCCAGCAGCCAAGAGGCGTGGGACGGCGGGAGCGGCTTCTCCTACAATGAGCAGTTCTTC
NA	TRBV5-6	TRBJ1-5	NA	CASSWGGHNQPQHF	TGTGCCAGCAGCTGGGGGGGGCACAATCAGCCCCAGCATTTT
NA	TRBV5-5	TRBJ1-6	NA	CASSLTEARNSPLHF	TGTGCCAGCAGCTTAACGGAGGCGCGGAATTCACCCCTCCACTTT
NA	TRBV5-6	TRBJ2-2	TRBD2	CASSLVAGVHTGELFF	TGTGCCAGCAGCTTGGTAGCGGGAGTTCACACCGGGGAGCTGTTTTTT
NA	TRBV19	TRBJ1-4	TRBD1	CASSIVTGTGNEKLFF	TGTGCCAGTAGTATAGTAACCGGGACAGGGAACGAAAAACTGTTTTTT
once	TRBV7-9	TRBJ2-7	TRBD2	CAILAGGPAYEQYF	TGTGCCATCCTAGCGGGGGGTCCCGCCTACGAGCAGTACTTC
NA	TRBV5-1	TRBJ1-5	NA	CASSLGGPKSNQPQHF	TGCGCCAGCAGCTTGGGGGGCCCAAAAAGCAATCAGCCCCAGCATTTT
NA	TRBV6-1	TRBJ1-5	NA	CASRLQGRGNQPQHF	TGTGCCAGCAGATTACAGGGTAGGGGCAATCAGCCCCAGCATTTT
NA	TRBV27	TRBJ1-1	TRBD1	CASSSRQPSGTGSTEAFF	TGTGCCAGCAGTAGTAGGCAGCCCTCCGGGACAGGGAGCACTGAAGCTTTCTTT
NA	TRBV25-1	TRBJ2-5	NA	CASKGVETQYF	TGTGCCAGCAAGGGGGTTGAGACCCAGTACTTC
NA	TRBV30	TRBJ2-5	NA	CAWTFGSQETQYF	TGTGCCTGGACTTTTGGGAGCCAAGAGACCCAGTACTTC
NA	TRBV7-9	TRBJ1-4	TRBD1	CASSSAEQGTGLGHEKLFF	TGTGCCAGCAGCTCAGCGGAGCAGGGGACAGGGTTGGGCCATGAAAAACTGTTTTTT
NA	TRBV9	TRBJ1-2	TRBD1	CASSSETGNYGYTF	TGTGCCAGCAGCTCAGAGACAGGGAACTATGGCTACACCTTC
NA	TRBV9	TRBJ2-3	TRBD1	CASSVGGQGHTDTQYF	TGTGCCAGCAGCGTAGGGGGACAGGGTCACACAGATACGCAGTATTTT
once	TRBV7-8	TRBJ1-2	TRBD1	CASSLVTGQETF	TGTGCCAGCAGCTTAGTCACGGGACAGGAGACCTTC
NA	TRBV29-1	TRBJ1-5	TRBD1	CSVRGTGENQPQHF	TGCAGCGTGCGCGGGACAGGGGAAAATCAGCCCCAGCATTTT